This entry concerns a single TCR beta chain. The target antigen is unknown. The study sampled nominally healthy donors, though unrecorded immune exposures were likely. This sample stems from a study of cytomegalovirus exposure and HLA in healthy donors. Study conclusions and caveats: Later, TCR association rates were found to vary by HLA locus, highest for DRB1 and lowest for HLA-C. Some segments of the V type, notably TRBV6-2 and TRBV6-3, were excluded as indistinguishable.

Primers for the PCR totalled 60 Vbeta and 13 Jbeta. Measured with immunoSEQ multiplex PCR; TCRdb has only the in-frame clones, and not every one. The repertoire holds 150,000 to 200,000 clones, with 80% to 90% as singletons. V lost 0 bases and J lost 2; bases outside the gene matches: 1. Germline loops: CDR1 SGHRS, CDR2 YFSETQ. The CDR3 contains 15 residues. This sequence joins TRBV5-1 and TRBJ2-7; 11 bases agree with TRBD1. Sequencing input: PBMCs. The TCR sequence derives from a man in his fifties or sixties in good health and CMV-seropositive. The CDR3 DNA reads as TGCGCCAGCAGCTTGGGGGGACAGGGGGCCTACGAGCAGTACTTC. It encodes CASSLGGQGAYEQYF.